The entry below describes one TCR beta chain. This sample is part of a study of cytomegalovirus exposure and HLA in healthy donors. The PCR contained 60 Vbeta and 13 Jbeta primers. Here immunoSEQ multiplex PCR was the method, and the copy in TCRdb shows in-frame clones only, minus some. The data hold around 170,000 clones, with 82% observed a single time. CDR1 MNHEY and CDR2 SVGAGI come from the germline V gene. The CDR3 runs to 15 residues. J lost 2 bases, V lost 5 bases, and 3 bases had no gene match. Sequenced input: PBMCs. The TCR originated in a woman aged 18-29 years in good health and CMV-seronegative. The chain joins TRBV6-5 to TRBJ2-5; 12 nucleotides agree with TRBD2. This chain's CDR3 is CASSLGLAGQETQYF. The CDR3 nucleotides read TGTGCCAGCAGTCTGGGACTAGCGGGTCAAGAGACCCAGTACTTC.